Shown below are 10 T cell receptor beta chains from a single sample sequenced in a study of early T cells in non-severe SARS-CoV-2 infection. TCRdb re-derived calls from the 5' RACE reads in MiXCR, one entry per CDR3 protein. Of over 85,000 distinct CDR3 sequences in the sample, around 13% were seen once. Source material: whole blood. The source is an adult who was a healthcare worker with PCR-confirmed SARS-CoV-2 infection or an uninfected control (not recorded which).

This chain links TRBV29-1 with TRBJ2-3; the D is unclear. CDR1 and CDR2 (germline): SQVTM, ANQGSEA. V lost 5 bases and J 4 bases, leaving 13 bases between the germline ends. The CDR3 covers 13 residues. The CDR3 bases are TGCAGCGTTCTTCCCTATTCCGCAGATACGCAGTATTTT. Protein product: CSVLPYSADTQYF.

This clonotype was seen repeatedly, ten times or more. The chain uses TRBV20-1 and TRBJ2-1, with 9 nucleotides matching TRBD2. Trimming at V came to 0 bases and at J to 2 bases, leaving 2 bases not matched to a gene. In germline, CDR1 is DFQATT, CDR2 SNEGSKA (reference sequence). The CDR3 totals 15 residues. The CDR3, as DNA: TGCAGTGCTAGAGATAGCGGGAGCGCCTACAATGAGCAGTTCTTC. This encodes CSARDSGSAYNEQFF.

This clonotype appeared once. J is TRBJ2-1 and V is TRBV29-1; D not certain. The CDR3 totals 10 residues. CDR1 and CDR2 from the germline V gene are SQVTM and ANQGSEA. V dropped 4 bases and J dropped 4 bases, with 2 bases sitting between them. CDR3 coding DNA: TGCAGCGTTGGTTACAATGAGCAGTTCTTC. This translates into CSVGYNEQFF.

This clonotype was seen a handful of times. Here the CDR3 DNA reads TGTGCCAGCAGCATTGGCCGGGACAGGGGTCCTTCCTCCTACAATGAGCAGTTCTTC. This gives the protein CASSIGRDRGPSSYNEQFF. V and J are TRBV7-3 and TRBJ2-1, with 10 bases lining up with TRBD1. The CDR3 is 19 amino acids. Germline CDR1 is SGHTA and CDR2 is FQGTGA. J lost 0 bases, V lost 5 bases, and 13 bases had no gene match.

This clonotype was seen a few times. The chain employs TRBV5-1 and TRBJ2-1, with 10 bases aligning to TRBD2. After removal of 1 base from V and 7 bases from J, the junction contained 2 bases not matched to a gene. CDR3 length: 14 amino acids. Germline CDR1 SGHRS, CDR2 YFSETQ. Here the CDR3 DNA reads TGCGCCAGCAGCTTGCAGGGACTAGCGAATGAGCAGTTCTTC. This codes for CASSLQGLANEQFF.

This clonotype has at least ten counts. The J gene is TRBJ2-6, the V gene TRBV9; D is undetermined. This CDR3 is 16 amino acids long. V was shortened by 0 bases and J by 0 bases, with 7 bases between the two germline ends. The germline V gene encodes CDR1 SGDLS and CDR2 YYNGEE. Written as DNA, the CDR3 is TGTGCCAGCAGCGTAGCTCCTCGCTCTGGGGCCAACGTCCTGACTTTC. It translates to CASSVAPRSGANVLTF.

The sample holds many counts of this clonotype. The chain joins TRBV5-1 to TRBJ2-1; the D gene could be TRBD1 or TRBD2 (5 bases each). Germline V gene lookup returns CDR1 SGHRS and CDR2 YFSETQ. The CDR3 runs to 15 residues. Trimming stripped 6 bases from V and 9 bases from J, with 22 bases between. CDR3 sequence: CASTRWGTVLSEQFF. CDR3 DNA: TGCGCCAGCACGAGATGGGGGACGGTGCTTAGTGAGCAGTTCTTC.

This chain connects TRBV7-9 to TRBJ2-5, with D possibly TRBD1 on 6 matching bases. The ends were cut back, 4 bases at V and 4 bases at J, with 13 bases in the middle. CDR3 size: 14 residues. The germline V gene has CDR1 SEHNR and CDR2 FQNEAQ (reference sequence). For the CDR3, the DNA is TGTGCCAGCAGCTCACCGACAGGACGAGAGACCCAGTACTTC. The encoded protein is CASSSPTGRETQYF.

With respect to this clonotype: The junction does not match germline at one end; this may be a read error. V gene TRBV5-6 combines with J gene TRBJ2-7, with a tentative D call TRBD2 (6 bases). The CDR3 has 13 amino acids. From germline, CDR1 is SGHDT and CDR2 YYEEEE. CDR3 sequence: CASTLGMEGEQYF. The CDR3 DNA is TGTGCCAGCACCTTGGGGATGGAGGGCGAGCAGTACTTC.

The table lists this clonotype with a few counts. The chain carries TRBV6-5 and TRBJ1-1; D may be TRBD1 (6 bases). This CDR3 comprises 12 residues. Trimming pared 5 bases from V and 7 bases from J, leaving 11 bases between. The germline V gene has CDR1 MNHEY and CDR2 SVGAGI. Here the CDR3 DNA reads TGTGCCAGCAGTAGGGGGGGGGATGAAGCTTTCTTT. Its translation: CASSRGGDEAFF.